These 18 T cell receptor beta chains were sequenced from one sample in a study of shared T cell receptors in the human thymus. The assay was immunoSEQ multiplex PCR, and TCRdb's table has in-frame clones only and misses some. The repertoire holds some 400,000 clones, with about 95% as singletons. The sequenced material came from thymocytes. The receptors were sampled from a human donor.

The CDR3 nucleotides read TGTGCCAGCAGCTCGATACTTCTAACCTACAATGAGCAGTTCTTC. It codes for CASSSILLTYNEQFF. This chain connects TRBV7-6 to TRBJ2-1; D remains ambiguous. V lost 4 bases, J lost 2 bases, and 12 bases lay in between. In germline, CDR1 is SGHVS, CDR2 FNYEAQ. This CDR3 contains 15 residues.

The chain employs TRBV5-1 and TRBJ2-3; D possibly corresponds to TRBD2 (6 bases). The germline gives CDR1 SGHRS, CDR2 YFSETQ. Trimming took 1 base from V and 1 from J, leaving 10 bases between them. CDR3 size: 15 residues. In nucleotides, the CDR3 is TGCGCCAGCAGCTTGCCGGGAGACGGCACAGATACGCAGTATTTT. Amino acid sequence: CASSLPGDGTDTQYF.

This clone was observed a single time. The chain recombines TRBV4-2 with TRBJ2-7; D gene ambiguous. Per germline, CDR1 LGHNA and CDR2 YNFKEQ. Trimming took 0 bases from V and 2 from J, leaving 8 bases between them. The CDR3 is made up of 14 amino acids. CDR3 DNA sequence: TGTGCCAGCAGCCAAGATCTCTCCGCCTACGAGCAGTACTTC. Protein sequence: CASSQDLSAYEQYF.

The chain has TRBV4-1 and TRBJ1-2, with a tentative D call TRBD1 (5 bases). The germline CDR1 and CDR2 sequences are MGHRA and YSYEKL. The CDR3 sequence is 17 residues long. The V end lost 0 bases, the J end lost 3 bases, and 17 bases lay between the germline ends. The CDR3 bases are TGCGCCAGCAGCCAAGATTACTTGCGGGACGGAGACTATGGCTACACCTTC. This sequence encodes CASSQDYLRDGDYGYTF.

The V gene is TRBV5-1, the J gene TRBJ1-4, with D uncertain. Germline lookup yields CDR1 SGHRS and CDR2 YFSETQ. V gave up 1 base and J gave up 6 bases, with 13 bases separating them. This CDR3 is built from 15 residues. CDR3 amino acids: CASSLSLGRDEKLFF. CDR3 sequence (DNA): TGCGCCAGCAGCTTGAGCTTAGGACGAGATGAAAAACTGTTTTTT.

This clone was counted once. V and J are TRBV27 and TRBJ2-4, with 7 bases lining up with TRBD2. Trimming removed 6 bases from V and 2 bases from J; junction bases left unmatched: 13. The CDR3 has 17 residues. From germline, CDR1 is MNHEY and CDR2 SMNVEV (reference sequence). The CDR3 DNA is TGTGCCAGCAGATCCCCCCCCGGGGGGTCCCCCAAAAACATTCAGTACTTC. This codes for CASRSPPGGSPKNIQYF.

The V gene is TRBV6-6, the J gene TRBJ2-4, with 9 bases aligning to TRBD2. CDR1 MNHNY and CDR2 SVGAGI come from the germline V gene (reference sequence). This CDR3 contains 15 residues. V was clipped by 0 bases and J by 6 bases; unmatched bases: 3. The CDR3 loop reads CASSYSAGGGNIQYF. The CDR3 DNA reads as TGTGCCAGCAGTTACTCCGCGGGAGGGGGAAACATTCAGTACTTC.

The rearrangement links TRBV10-1 to TRBJ2-3; 7 nucleotides align to TRBD2. CDR1 is WNHNN and CDR2 is SYGVQD in the germline V gene (reference sequence). The length of the CDR3 is 14 residues. The V gene end was trimmed by 7 bases and the J gene end by 5 bases; junction bases not matched to a gene: 9. CDR3 sequence: CASTPREGEDTQYF. The CDR3 nucleotides are TGCGCCAGCACTCCTAGGGAGGGAGAAGATACGCAGTATTTT.

V usage is TRBV27 and J usage is TRBJ1-2, with D tentatively TRBD1 (5 bases). Trimming left V 0 bases short and J 1 base short, with 12 bases between. Per germline, CDR1 MNHEY and CDR2 SMNVEV (reference sequence). The CDR3 loop spans 16 amino acids. CDR3 sequence (DNA): TGTGCCAGCAGTTTATCGGTGAGGGGAGGTAACTATGGCTACACCTTC. The encoded protein is CASSLSVRGGNYGYTF.

The chain uses TRBV27 and TRBJ2-7; 8 nucleotides match TRBD1. V gave up 3 bases and J gave up 1 base; unmatched junction bases: 5. The CDR3 runs 15 residues. Germline CDR1 MNHEY, CDR2 SMNVEV (reference sequence). The CDR3 nucleotides are TGTGCCAGCAGTTTTCGACAGGGGTCTTCCTACGAGCAGTACTTC. Translated: CASSFRQGSSYEQYF.

V usage is TRBV27 and J usage is TRBJ2-3; the D gene is possibly TRBD2 (6 bases). Germline V gene lookup returns CDR1 MNHEY and CDR2 SMNVEV (reference sequence). V gave up 3 bases and J gave up 0 bases, with 13 bases separating them. The CDR3 spans 16 residues. The CDR3 region has the DNA TGTGCCAGCAGTTTTCGGGCGGGACCAAGCACAGATACGCAGTATTTT. Its protein product is CASSFRAGPSTDTQYF.

V is TRBV10-1 and J is TRBJ2-3; D is unresolved. Trimming cost V 0 bases and J 11 bases, with 9 bases left between them. The CDR3 has 12 amino acids. Germline V gene lookup returns CDR1 WNHNN and CDR2 SYGVQD (reference sequence). In DNA, the CDR3 is TGCGCCAGCAGTGAGTCTAAGGGTTGGCAGTATTTT. It codes for CASSESKGWQYF.

The rearrangement uses TRBV27 and TRBJ2-3, with 8 bases fitting TRBD2. Trimming at V came to 6 bases and at J to 2 bases, leaving 7 bases not matched to a gene. The V gene's germline CDR1 is MNHEY and CDR2 SMNVEV (reference sequence). The CDR3 runs to 15 residues. The CDR3 bases are TGTGCCAGCAGCCAAGGGCGGGGGGTCACAGATACGCAGTATTTT. This encodes CASSQGRGVTDTQYF.

The chain joins TRBV4-2 to TRBJ2-5; 7 bases match TRBD2. The CDR3 sequence is 17 residues long. From germline, CDR1 is LGHNA and CDR2 YNFKEQ. The J segment lost 2 bases and the V segment lost 4 bases, leaving 13 bases of the junction unmatched. The CDR3 DNA reads as TGTGCCAGCAGCCTAGGCAGAGAAGCGGGACTACAAGAGACCCAGTACTTC. Its protein product is CASSLGREAGLQETQYF.

The chain employs TRBV30 and TRBJ1-2; D call uncertain. V lost 5 bases and J lost 5, with 15 bases in between. Germline loops: CDR1 GTSNPN, CDR2 SVGIG (reference sequence). The CDR3 totals 13 residues. CDR3 DNA sequence: TGTGCCTGGTCCTGTGGGCTAGATTATGGCTACACCTTC. The encoded protein is CAWSCGLDYGYTF.

V is TRBV14 and J is TRBJ1-1, with unresolved D. Germline CDR1 reads SGHDN; CDR2 reads FVKESK. The CDR3 totals 17 residues. V lost 1 base and J lost 1, with 16 bases in between. The CDR3 reads CASSQVSYLPGNTEAFF. The CDR3, as DNA: TGTGCCAGCAGCCAAGTATCCTATCTCCCGGGGAACACTGAAGCTTTCTTT.

In its sample, this clone was seen once. This chain joins TRBV10-3 and TRBJ2-1; D is ambiguous. The CDR3 has 13 residues. CDR1 and CDR2 (germline): ENHRY, SYGVKD. With 2 bases removed from V and 4 bases from J, the gap between germline ends came to 6 bases. CDR3 nucleotide sequence: TGTGCCATCAGTGAGGACATTTACAATGAGCAGTTCTTC. This sequence encodes CAISEDIYNEQFF.

The chain joins TRBV10-3 to TRBJ2-7, with D possibly TRBD2 on 7 matching bases. Germline V gene sequence: CDR1 ENHRY, CDR2 SYGVKD. V lost 0 bases, J lost 5 bases, and 8 bases lay in between. The CDR3 is made up of 13 amino acids. The CDR3: CAISESRGHEQYF. The CDR3 DNA reads TGTGCCATCAGTGAGTCGCGGGGGCACGAGCAGTACTTC.